This T cell receptor beta chain was sequenced in a study of Graves' ophthalmopathy and Graves' hyperthyroidism. Study-wide findings and caveats: The model flagged ophthalmopathy progression at about 68% sensitivity and 72.22% specificity.

No progression to ophthalmopathy over 18 months defined stable hyperthyroidism. Sampling approximately 10 ml of fresh peripheral blood provided the PBMCs. The CDR3 totals 15 residues. From germline, CDR1 is SGHRS and CDR2 YFSETQ. Trimming left V 1 base short and J 0 bases short, with 11 bases between. This clonotype was seen more than once but under ten times. No antigen is known for it. The authors amplified TCR beta CDR3 regions, and they did so from RNA transcripts for repertoire sequencing. First-round RT-PCR with HTBI primers preceded a second-round multiplex PCR. Using its own MiXCR run on the multiplex PCR reads, TCRdb lists one record per CDR3 protein. The repertoire consists of roughly 350,000 distinct CDR3 sequences, with 17% occurring once and the leading ten covering roughly 2.3%.

The chain uses TRBV5-1 and TRBJ2-7, with D uncertain. Sequences were obtained from peripheral blood. The receptor was derived from an adult woman with stable Graves' hyperthyroidism. CDR3 protein: CASSLFAESSYEQYF. In DNA form, the CDR3 reads TGCGCCAGCAGCTTGTTCGCAGAGAGCTCCTACGAGCAGTACTTC.